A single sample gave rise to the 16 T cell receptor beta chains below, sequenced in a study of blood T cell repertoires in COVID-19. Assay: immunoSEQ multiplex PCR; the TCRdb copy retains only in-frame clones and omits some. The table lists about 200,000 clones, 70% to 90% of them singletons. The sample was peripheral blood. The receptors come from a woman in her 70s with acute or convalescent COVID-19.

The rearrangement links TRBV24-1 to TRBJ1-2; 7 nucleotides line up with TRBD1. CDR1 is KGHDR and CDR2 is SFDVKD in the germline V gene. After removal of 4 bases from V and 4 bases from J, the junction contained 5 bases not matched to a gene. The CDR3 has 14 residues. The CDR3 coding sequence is TGTGCCACCAGTGACCGACAGGGCGGCTATGGCTACACCTTC. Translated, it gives CATSDRQGGYGYTF.

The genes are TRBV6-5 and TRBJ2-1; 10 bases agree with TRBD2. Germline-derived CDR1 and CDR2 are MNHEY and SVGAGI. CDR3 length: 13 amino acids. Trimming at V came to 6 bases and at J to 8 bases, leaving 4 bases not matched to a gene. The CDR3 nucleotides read TGTGCCAGCAGGGGACTAGCGAAAGATGAGCAGTTCTTC. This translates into CASRGLAKDEQFF.

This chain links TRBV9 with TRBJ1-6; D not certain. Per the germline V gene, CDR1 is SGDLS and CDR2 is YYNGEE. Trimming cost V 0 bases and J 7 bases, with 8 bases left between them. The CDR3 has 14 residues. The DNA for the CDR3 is TGTGCCAGCAGCGTAGCGGGGAGGAATTCACCCCTCCACTTT. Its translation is CASSVAGRNSPLHF.

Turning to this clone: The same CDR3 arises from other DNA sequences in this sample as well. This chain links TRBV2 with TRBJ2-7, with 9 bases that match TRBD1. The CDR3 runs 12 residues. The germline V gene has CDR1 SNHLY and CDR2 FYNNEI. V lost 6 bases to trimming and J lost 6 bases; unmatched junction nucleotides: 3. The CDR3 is CASSDRGIEQYF. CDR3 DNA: TGTGCCAGCAGCGACAGGGGGATCGAGCAGTACTTC.

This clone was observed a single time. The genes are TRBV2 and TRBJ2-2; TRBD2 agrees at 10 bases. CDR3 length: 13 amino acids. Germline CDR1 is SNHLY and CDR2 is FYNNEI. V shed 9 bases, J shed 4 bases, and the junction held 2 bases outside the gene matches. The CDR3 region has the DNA TGTGCCAGGCGACTAGCGGGCACCGGGGAGCTGTTTTTT. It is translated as CARRLAGTGELFF.

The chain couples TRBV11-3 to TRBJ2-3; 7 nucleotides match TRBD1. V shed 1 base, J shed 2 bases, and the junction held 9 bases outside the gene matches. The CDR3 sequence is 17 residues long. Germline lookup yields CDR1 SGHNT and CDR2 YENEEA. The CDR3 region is CASSLGPGTAPTDTQYF. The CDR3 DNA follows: TGTGCCAGCAGCTTAGGACCCGGGACAGCTCCCACAGATACGCAGTATTTT.

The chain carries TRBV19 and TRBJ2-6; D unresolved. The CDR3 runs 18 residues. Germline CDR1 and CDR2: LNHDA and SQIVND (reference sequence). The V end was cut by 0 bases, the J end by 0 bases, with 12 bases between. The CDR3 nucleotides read TGTGCCAGTAGTATAGATACATTGACAAGCTCTGGGGCCAACGTCCTGACTTTC. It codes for CASSIDTLTSSGANVLTF. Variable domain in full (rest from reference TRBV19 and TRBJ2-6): DGGITQSPKYLFRKEGQNVTLSCEQNLNHDAMYWYRQDPGQGLRLIYYSQIVNDFQKGDIAEGYSVSREKKESFPLTVTSAQKNPTAFYLCASSIDTLTSSGANVLTFGAGSRLTVL.

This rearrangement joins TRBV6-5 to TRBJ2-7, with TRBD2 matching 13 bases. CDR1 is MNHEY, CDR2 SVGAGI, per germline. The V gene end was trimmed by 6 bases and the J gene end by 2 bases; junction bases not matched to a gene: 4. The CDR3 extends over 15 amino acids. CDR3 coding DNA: TGTGCCAGCAGATCGGGGACTAGCGGGACCTACGAGCAGTACTTC. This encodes CASRSGTSGTYEQYF.

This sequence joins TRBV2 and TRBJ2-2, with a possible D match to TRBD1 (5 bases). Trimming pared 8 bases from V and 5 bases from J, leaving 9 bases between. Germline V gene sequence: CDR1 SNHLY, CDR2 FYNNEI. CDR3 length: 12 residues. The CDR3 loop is CASQAGTGELFF. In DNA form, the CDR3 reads TGTGCCAGCCAAGCAGGGACCGGGGAGCTGTTTTTT.

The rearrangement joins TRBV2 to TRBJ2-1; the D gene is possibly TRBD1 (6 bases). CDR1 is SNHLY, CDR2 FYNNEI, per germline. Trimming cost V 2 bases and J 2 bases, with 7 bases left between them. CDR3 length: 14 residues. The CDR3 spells CASSERTAYNEQFF. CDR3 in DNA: TGTGCCAGCAGTGAAAGGACAGCCTACAATGAGCAGTTCTTC.

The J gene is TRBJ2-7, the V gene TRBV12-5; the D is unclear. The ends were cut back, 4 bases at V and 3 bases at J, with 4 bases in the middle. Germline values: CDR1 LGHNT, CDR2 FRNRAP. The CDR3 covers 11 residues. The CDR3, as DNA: TGTGCTAGTGGTTCCATCTACGAGCAGTACTTC. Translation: CASGSIYEQYF.

In DNA form, the CDR3 reads TGTGCCAGCAGTCTTCCGGGAGGTGAAGCTTTCTTT. Encoded protein: CASSLPGGEAFF. The chain employs TRBV27 and TRBJ1-1; D uncertain. This CDR3 has 12 amino acids. The V end was cut by 5 bases, the J end by 7 bases, with 11 bases between. Germline V gene data show CDR1 as MNHEY and CDR2 as SMNVEV (reference sequence).

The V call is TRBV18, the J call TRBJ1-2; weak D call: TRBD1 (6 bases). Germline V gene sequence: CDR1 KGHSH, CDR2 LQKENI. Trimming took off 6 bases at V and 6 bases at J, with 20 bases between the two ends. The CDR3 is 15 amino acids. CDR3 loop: CASSLGGGTGDGYTF. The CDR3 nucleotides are TGTGCCAGCTCTCTCGGCGGGGGCACGGGAGATGGCTACACCTTC.

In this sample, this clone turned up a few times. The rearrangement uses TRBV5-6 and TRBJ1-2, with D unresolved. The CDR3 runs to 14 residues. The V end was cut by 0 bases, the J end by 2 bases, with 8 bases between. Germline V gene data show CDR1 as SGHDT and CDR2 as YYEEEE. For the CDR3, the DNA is TGTGCCAGCAGCTTGGTGGTACAGAACTATGGCTACACCTTC. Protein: CASSLVVQNYGYTF.

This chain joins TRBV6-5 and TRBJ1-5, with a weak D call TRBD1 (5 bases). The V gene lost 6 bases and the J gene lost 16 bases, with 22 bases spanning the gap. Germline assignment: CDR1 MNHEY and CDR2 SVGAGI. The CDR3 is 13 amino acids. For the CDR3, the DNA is TGTGCCAGCAGCAAGACAGCTTCTCCATTTATTCATTTT. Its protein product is CASSKTASPFIHF.

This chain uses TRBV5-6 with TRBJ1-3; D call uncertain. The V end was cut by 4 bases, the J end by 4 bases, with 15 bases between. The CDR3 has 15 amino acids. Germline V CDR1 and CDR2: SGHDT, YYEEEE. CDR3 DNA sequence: TGTGCCAGCAGCCCTAGAGGTCCCGGGGGAAACACCATATATTTT. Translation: CASSPRGPGGNTIYF.